This T cell receptor beta chain was recovered during a study of blood T cell repertoires in COVID-19. The method was immunoSEQ multiplex PCR; TCRdb's version includes in-frame clones alone and lacks a portion of them. In the table there are a few hundred thousand clones, roughly 88% of which are singletons. V trimming: 2 bases; J trimming: 6 bases; junction bases outside the gene matches: 11. This CDR3 has 16 amino acids. Germline V gene data show CDR1 as SNHLY and CDR2 as FYNNEI. The chain carries TRBV2 and TRBJ1-2; 8 bases match TRBD1. This TCR derives from a man aged 25 to 45 who had recovered from COVID-19. The specimen sequenced was PBMCs or T cells enriched from blood (not recorded which). Here the CDR3 reads CASSEFMGRGQDGYTF. For the CDR3, the DNA is TGTGCCAGCAGTGAATTTATGGGCAGGGGGCAGGATGGCTACACCTTC.